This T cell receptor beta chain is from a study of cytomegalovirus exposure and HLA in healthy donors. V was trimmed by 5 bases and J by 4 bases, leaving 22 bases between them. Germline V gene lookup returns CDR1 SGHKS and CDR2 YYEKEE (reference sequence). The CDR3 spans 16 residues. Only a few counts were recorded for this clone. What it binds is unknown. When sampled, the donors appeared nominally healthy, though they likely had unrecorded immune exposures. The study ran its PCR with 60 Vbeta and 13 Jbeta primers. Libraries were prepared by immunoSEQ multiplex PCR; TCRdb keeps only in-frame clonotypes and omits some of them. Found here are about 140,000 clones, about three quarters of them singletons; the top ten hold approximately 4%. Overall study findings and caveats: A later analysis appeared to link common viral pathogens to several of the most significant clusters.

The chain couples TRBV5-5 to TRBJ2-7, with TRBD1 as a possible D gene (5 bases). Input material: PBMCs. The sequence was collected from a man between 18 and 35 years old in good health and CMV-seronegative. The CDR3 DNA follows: TGTGCCAGCAGAGAGGTCATCACGACAGATAGTTACGAGCAGTACTTC. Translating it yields CASREVITTDSYEQYF. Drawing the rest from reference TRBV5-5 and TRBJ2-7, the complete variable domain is DAGVTQSPTHLIKTRGQQVTLRCSPISGHKSVSWYQQVLGQGPQFIFQYYEKEERGRGNFPDRFSARQFPNYSSELNVNALLLGDSALYLCASREVITTDSYEQYFGPGTRLTVT.